This passage covers 6 T cell receptor beta chains from one sample sequenced in a study of T cells after yellow fever vaccination. TCRdb passed the 5' RACE reads through MiXCR, listing each CDR3 protein once. The table has more than 95,000 distinct CDR3 sequences, roughly 6.7% seen once. Sequenced here: CD4+ T cells sorted from PBMCs, sampled 9 to 11 days after the first yellow fever vaccination. Source of these receptors: a man younger than 30 who received the YFV17D yellow fever vaccine.

This clonotype was counted at least ten times. The chain recombines TRBV6-2 or TRBV6-3 with TRBJ2-1; D not certain. CDR1 MNHEY and CDR2 SVGEGT come from the germline V gene. The CDR3 runs 11 residues. The V end lost 6 bases, the J end lost 8 bases, and 8 bases lay between the germline ends. The CDR3 sequence: CASRWVDEQFF. In nucleotides, the CDR3 is TGTGCCAGCAGATGGGTGGATGAGCAGTTCTTC.

This clonotype has at least ten counts. J is TRBJ2-1 and V is TRBV20-1; 8 nucleotides line up with TRBD2. This CDR3 has 14 residues. In germline, CDR1 is DFQATT, CDR2 SNEGSKA (reference sequence). J gave up 5 bases and V 4 bases, and 7 bases lay outside the gene matches. CDR3 sequence reads: CSAISGGPNNEQFF. The CDR3 nucleotides read TGCAGTGCTATCAGCGGGGGACCTAACAATGAGCAGTTCTTC.

V gene TRBV7-2 combines with J gene TRBJ2-1; 13 bases are a match to TRBD2. The CDR3 runs to 15 residues. V shed 4 bases and J 9 bases; nucleotides not matched to a gene: 6. Germline CDR1 is SGHTA and CDR2 is FQGNSA. The CDR3 region has the DNA TGTGCCAGCAGCTCCGGGACTAGCGGGGTTGGTGAGCAGTTCTTC. Amino acid sequence: CASSSGTSGVGEQFF.

The sample holds many counts of this clonotype. The CDR3 sequence: CASSLGSYNSPLHF. The CDR3 nucleotides read TGTGCCAGCAGTTTAGGTTCCTATAATTCACCCCTCCACTTT. The rearrangement uses TRBV28 and TRBJ1-6; D unresolved. The CDR3 has 14 amino acids. The germline V gene encodes CDR1 MDHEN and CDR2 SYDVKM. Trimming shortened V by 2 bases and J by 1 base, and 3 bases separated the two germline ends.

This clonotype was detected only a few times. The rearrangement links TRBV7-3 to TRBJ2-1, with unresolved D. Per the germline V gene, CDR1 is SGHTA and CDR2 is FQGTGA. There are 16 residues in the CDR3. The V and J ends lost 2 bases and 6 bases respectively, with 17 bases between them. CDR3 nucleotide sequence: TGTGCCAGCAGCTTAGATCGTCTATCCATTTCCAATGAGCAGTTCTTC. It yields the protein CASSLDRLSISNEQFF.

This clonotype was observed many times. The chain has TRBV12-3 or TRBV12-4 and TRBJ2-2; a possible D gene is TRBD2 (6 bases). V lost 5 bases, J lost 3 bases, and 13 bases lay in between. This CDR3 has 15 amino acids. CDR3 coding DNA: TGTGCCAGCAGTGCTAACCGGGACTACACCGGGGAGCTGTTTTTT. Translating gives CASSANRDYTGELFF.